This T cell receptor (beta chain) comes out of a study of T-cell reconstitution after alpha-beta-depleted transplantation in children. Study-level points and caveats: Surviving recipient T cells and thymic progenitors accounted for the high day-60 TCRbeta diversity observed in some patients. T-cell numbers and diversity, one year after transplant, stemmed largely from T cells that were newly produced. About two months after transplant, alpha-beta T cells reportedly came from several hundred expanded graft clones.

As to this clonotype: The target antigen is unknown.

Researchers prepared the TCRbeta library using unique molecular identifiers, the study reports. Using its own MiXCR run on the PCR reads, TCRdb lists one record per CDR3 protein. The profile shows hundreds of thousands of distinct CDR3 sequences, less than 9.5% of them singletons. The CDR3 totals 16 residues. Between the trimmed V and J ends, which lost 0 bases and 0 bases, there was a span of 10 bases. Germline-derived CDR1 and CDR2 are LGHNA and YSLEER. J is TRBJ2-3 and V is TRBV4-3; no clear D. The source was peripheral blood, collected 360 days after TCRalphabeta/CD19-depleted stem cell transplant. The clonotype was recovered from a female patient aged 2-10 years who had a stem cell transplant for Fanconi anemia, so the T cells may come from the graft donor. For the CDR3, the DNA is TGCGCCAGCAGCCAAGATTCCGGACCTAGCACAGATACGCAGTATTTT. It yields the protein CASSQDSGPSTDTQYF.